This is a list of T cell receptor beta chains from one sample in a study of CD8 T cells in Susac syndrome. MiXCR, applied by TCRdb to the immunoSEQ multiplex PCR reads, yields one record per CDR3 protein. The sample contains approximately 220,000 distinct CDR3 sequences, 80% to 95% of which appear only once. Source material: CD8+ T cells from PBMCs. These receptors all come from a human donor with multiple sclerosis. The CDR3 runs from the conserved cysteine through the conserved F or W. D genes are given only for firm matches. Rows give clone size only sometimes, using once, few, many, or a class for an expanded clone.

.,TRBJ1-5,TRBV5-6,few,CASSFGLNQPQHF,TGTGCCAGCAGCTTCGGCCTGAATCAGCCCCAGCATTTT
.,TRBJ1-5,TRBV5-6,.,CASSLGRQGRSTMSNQPQHF,TGTGCCAGCAGCTTGGGTCGCCAGGGTCGGAGTACAATGAGCAATCAGCCCCAGCATTTT
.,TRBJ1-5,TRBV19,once,CASSIDSSPQPQHF,TGTGCCAGTAGTATAGACTCTTCCCCACAGCCCCAGCATTTT
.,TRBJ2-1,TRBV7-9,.,CASSRDGYNEQFF,TGTGCCAGCAGCAGGGACGGTTACAATGAGCAGTTCTTC
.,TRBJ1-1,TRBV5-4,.,CASSISSGDWEAFF,TGTGCCAGCAGCATCTCCTCAGGGGATTGGGAAGCTTTCTTT
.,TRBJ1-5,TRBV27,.,CASSFGAGNQPQHF,TGTGCCAGCAGTTTTGGGGCAGGGAATCAGCCCCAGCATTTT
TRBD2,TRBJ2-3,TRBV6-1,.,CASKRDGDTQYF,TGTGCCAGCAAGCGGGACGGGGATACGCAGTATTTT
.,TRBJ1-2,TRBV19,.,CASSMVGTLGYTF,TGTGCCAGTAGTATGGTCGGGACACTCGGCTACACCTTC
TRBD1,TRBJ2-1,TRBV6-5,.,CASRDRATYNEQFF,TGTGCCAGCAGAGACAGGGCAACCTACAATGAGCAGTTCTTC
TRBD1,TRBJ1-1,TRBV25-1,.,CASSTEGAYNTEAFF,TGTGCCAGCAGCACCGAGGGGGCGTATAACACTGAAGCTTTCTTT
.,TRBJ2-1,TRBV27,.,CASRWFNEQFF,TGTGCCAGCAGATGGTTCAATGAGCAGTTCTTC
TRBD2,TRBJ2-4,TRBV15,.,CATSEGIGGNIQYF,TGTGCCACCAGCGAAGGGATCGGGGGGAACATTCAGTACTTC
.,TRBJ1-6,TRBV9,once,CASSNPGTPLHF,TGTGCCAGCAGCAACCCGGGAACCCCCCTCCACTTT
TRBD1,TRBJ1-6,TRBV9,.,CASSALGQQNHNSPLHF,TGTGCCAGCAGCGCCCTGGGACAGCAGAACCATAATTCACCCCTCCACTTT
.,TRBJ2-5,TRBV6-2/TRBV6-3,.,CASTTPPQEETQYF,TGTGCCAGCACCACCCCACCGCAGGAAGAGACCCAGTACTTC
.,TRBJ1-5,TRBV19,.,CASSISLGSAMQPQHF,TGTGCCAGTAGTATCTCCCTTGGCAGCGCGATGCAGCCCCAGCATTTT
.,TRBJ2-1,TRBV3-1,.,CASSRRPASPENEQFF,TGTGCCAGCAGCCGCCGACCCGCGTCCCCAGAAAATGAGCAGTTCTTC
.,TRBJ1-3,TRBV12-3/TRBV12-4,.,CASSQENTIYF,TGTGCCAGCAGTCAGGAAAACACCATATATTTT
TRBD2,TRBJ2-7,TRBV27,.,CASRAGRAYEQYF,TGTGCCAGTAGGGCAGGGAGGGCCTACGAGCAGTACTTC
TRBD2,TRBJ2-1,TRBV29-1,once,CSVLADNEQFF,TGCAGCGTTCTAGCGGACAATGAGCAGTTCTTC
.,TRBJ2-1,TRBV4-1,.,CASSQEGSGDNEQFF,TGCGCCAGCAGCCAAGAGGGTAGCGGAGACAATGAGCAGTTCTTC
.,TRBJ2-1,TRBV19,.,CASSQRWGEGNEQFF,TGTGCCAGTTCCCAGCGGTGGGGAGAGGGCAATGAGCAGTTCTTC